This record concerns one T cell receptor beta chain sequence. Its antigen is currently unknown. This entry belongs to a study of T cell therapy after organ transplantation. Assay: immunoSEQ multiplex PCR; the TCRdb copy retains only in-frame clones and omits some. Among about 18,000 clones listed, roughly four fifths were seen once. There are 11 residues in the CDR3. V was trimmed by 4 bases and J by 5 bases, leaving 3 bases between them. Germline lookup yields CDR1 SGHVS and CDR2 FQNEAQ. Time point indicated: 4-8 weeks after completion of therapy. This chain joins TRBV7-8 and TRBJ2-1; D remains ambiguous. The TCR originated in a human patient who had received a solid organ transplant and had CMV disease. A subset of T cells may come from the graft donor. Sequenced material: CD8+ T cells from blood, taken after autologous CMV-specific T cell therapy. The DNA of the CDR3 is TGTGCCAGCAGCTCGGACAATGAGCAGTTCTTC. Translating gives CASSSDNEQFF.